This TCR beta chain was recovered during a study of T-cell memory formation after mild COVID-19. For the study at large: TCR clusters were mostly confined to one donor each.

This CDR3 region has 14 residues. Germline assignment: CDR1 SSHAT and CDR2 FNYEAQ (reference sequence). From the 5' RACE reads, TCRdb called clonotypes with MiXCR, one entry per CDR3 protein. Here the sample spans around 130,000 distinct CDR3 sequences, more than 13% being singletons. As regards this clonotype: One junction end disagrees with the germline gene, perhaps due to a read error.

The receptor was isolated from an adult woman who had mild COVID-19 (a few samples of this study predate the infection). Cell type and time point are not known. The sequencing sample was made of PBMCs or a T cell subset sorted from them (not recorded which). The chain combines TRBV7-7 with TRBJ1-1; no definite D call. In nucleotides, the CDR3 is TGTGCTAGCAGCTTAGCGGACGAGAACACTGAAGCTTTCTTT. This sequence encodes CASSLADENTEAFF.